These 29 T cell receptor beta chains were all obtained from the same sample, sequenced in a study of T cell responses to AZD1222 COVID-19 vaccine. Repertoires were generated with immunoSEQ multiplex PCR, while TCRdb's copy carries only in-frame clones and drops some. The repertoire holds under 95,000 clones, with 80% to 90% as singletons. Specimen: peripheral blood, collected 28 days after the second AZD1222 dose. The receptor source for this set is an adult who received the AZD1222 COVID-19 vaccine.

This sequence joins TRBV18 and TRBJ1-5; no clear D. This CDR3 is 13 amino acids long. Looked up from germline, CDR1 is KGHSH and CDR2 is LQKENI. Trimming removed 4 bases from V and 5 bases from J, with 9 bases in between. This CDR3 reads CASSLGRDQPQHF. CDR3 DNA: TGTGCCAGCTCACTGGGTCGGGATCAGCCCCAGCATTTT.

This clone was found many times. This chain connects TRBV2 to TRBJ2-7; D ambiguous. The germline gives CDR1 SNHLY, CDR2 FYNNEI. The ends were cut back, 8 bases at V and 7 bases at J, with 15 bases in the middle. This CDR3 comprises 12 residues. CDR3 region: CASAPGPEEQYF. CDR3 in DNA: TGTGCCAGCGCGCCGGGCCCGGAAGAGCAGTACTTC.

The rearrangement links TRBV20-1 to TRBJ1-2; unclear D gene. CDR3 length: 11 amino acids. The germline V and J ends were trimmed by 5 bases and 5 bases, with 9 bases remaining between them. Germline-derived CDR1 and CDR2 are DFQATT and SNEGSKA (reference sequence). CDR3 DNA sequence: TGCAGTGCTCCTCAGTGGTATGGCTACACCTTC. It translates to CSAPQWYGYTF.

The genes are TRBV19 and TRBJ2-3, with D perhaps given as TRBD1 or TRBD2 (6 bases each). The CDR3 extends over 16 amino acids. Germline CDR1 reads LNHDA; CDR2 reads SQIVND (reference sequence). Trimming stripped 5 bases from V and 0 bases from J, with 15 bases between. The CDR3 coding sequence is TGTGCCAGTAGTCTCCGGGGGCCTCCTAGCACAGATACGCAGTATTTT. It encodes CASSLRGPPSTDTQYF.

The J gene is TRBJ1-1, the V gene TRBV2; D possibly corresponds to TRBD1 (5 bases). The length of the CDR3 is 16 residues. Between the trimmed V and J ends, which lost 5 bases and 1 base, there was a span of 17 bases. Germline-derived CDR1 and CDR2 are SNHLY and FYNNEI. The CDR3 is CASSLRDGLPNTEAFF. In DNA, the CDR3 is TGTGCCAGCAGTTTAAGGGACGGCCTTCCGAACACTGAAGCTTTCTTT.

This sequence joins TRBV6-6 and TRBJ2-5, with TRBD2 identical over 7 bases. Germline V gives CDR1 MNHNY, CDR2 SVGAGI (reference sequence). CDR3 length: 15 residues. V shed 0 bases, J shed 5 bases, and the junction held 6 bases outside the gene matches. CDR3 sequence: CASSYSIRGGETQYF. In DNA, the CDR3 is TGTGCCAGCAGTTACTCGATTAGGGGAGGGGAGACCCAGTACTTC.

The chain is built from TRBV5-1 and TRBJ2-5; D possibly uses TRBD1 or TRBD2 (6 bases each). The CDR3 spans 15 residues. CDR1 SGHRS and CDR2 YFSETQ come from the germline V gene. Trimming removed 0 bases at V and 5 bases at J, with 14 bases between. As DNA, the CDR3 is TGCGCCAGCAGCTTGGTTCGGGGGCCCGGGGAGACCCAGTACTTC. This gives the protein CASSLVRGPGETQYF. Filled out from reference TRBV5-1 and TRBJ2-5, the complete variable domain reads KAGVTQTPRYLIKTRGQQVTLSCSPISGHRSVSWYQQTPGQGLQFLFEYFSETQRNKGNFPGRFSGRQFSNSRSEMNVSTLELGDSALYLCASSLVRGPGETQYFGPGTRLLVL.

The chain carries TRBV7-8 and TRBJ2-7, with a weak D call TRBD2 (5 bases). Deletions cut 0 bases from V and 0 bases from J, with 9 bases between. Germline CDR1 SGHVS, CDR2 FQNEAQ. CDR3 length equals 15 residues. In DNA, the CDR3 is TGTGCCAGCAGCTTAGCATTGAGGGACTCCTACGAGCAGTACTTC. Translating gives CASSLALRDSYEQYF.

The chain combines TRBV9 with TRBJ2-3, with 7 bases aligning to TRBD2. V trimming: 0 bases; J trimming: 0 bases; junction bases outside the gene matches: 1. CDR3 length equals 15 residues. The germline V gene has CDR1 SGDLS and CDR2 YYNGEE. For the CDR3, the DNA is TGTGCCAGCAGCGTAGACGGGGGGAGCACAGATACGCAGTATTTT. Protein: CASSVDGGSTDTQYF.

This rearrangement joins TRBV27 to TRBJ2-7, with D uncertain. The V end lost 8 bases, the J end lost 9 bases, and 17 bases lay between the germline ends. Germline V gives CDR1 MNHEY, CDR2 SMNVEV (reference sequence). This CDR3 has 12 residues. The CDR3 DNA follows: TGTGCCAGCGGCCTTTCTGTTTCATCGCAGTACTTC. Translation gives CASGLSVSSQYF.

The CDR3 protein is CASSTYRGANTGELFF. CDR3 DNA: TGTGCCAGCAGCACCTACAGGGGGGCGAACACCGGGGAGCTGTTTTTT. The chain combines TRBV11-2 with TRBJ2-2; 8 nucleotides align to TRBD1. With V trimmed by 5 bases and J by 0 bases, 5 bases remained unmatched. CDR1 and CDR2 from the germline V gene are SGHAT and FQNNGV. The CDR3 spans 16 residues.

The chain carries TRBV6-5 and TRBJ1-3, with D unclear. The CDR3 is 12 amino acids. The germline CDR1 and CDR2 sequences are MNHEY and SVGAGI. With 8 bases removed from V and 0 bases from J, the gap between germline ends came to 5 bases. CDR3 nucleotide sequence: TGTGCCAGCGGAAGCTCTGGAAACACCATATATTTT. It codes for CASGSSGNTIYF.

The chain carries TRBV5-5 and TRBJ1-5; D uncertain. With 4 bases removed from V and 3 bases from J, the gap between germline ends came to 17 bases. CDR1 is SGHKS, CDR2 YYEKEE, per germline (reference sequence). CDR3 size: 16 residues. CDR3 amino acids: CASSEQHPAFNQPQHF. Written as DNA, the CDR3 is TGTGCCAGCAGCGAACAACATCCAGCGTTCAATCAGCCCCAGCATTTT.

The chain has TRBV6-5 and TRBJ1-1, with D perhaps matching TRBD1 (5 bases). The V end was cut by 4 bases, the J end by 1 base, with 7 bases between. CDR3 length: 13 amino acids. Germline lookup yields CDR1 MNHEY and CDR2 SVGAGI. The CDR3 loop is CASSSTANTEAFF. In DNA, the CDR3 is TGTGCCAGCAGTTCGACAGCGAACACTGAAGCTTTCTTT.

The genes are TRBV6-1 and TRBJ2-3, with TRBD2 matching over 9 bases. The CDR3 is 19 residues long. Germline V gene sequence: CDR1 MNHNS, CDR2 SASEGT. V lost 1 base and J lost 3; bases outside the gene matches: 14. CDR3 DNA sequence: TGTGCCAGCAGTGAAGGCTTGCGGGGGGGCCCTCAAAGTACAGATACGCAGTATTTT. Its translation: CASSEGLRGGPQSTDTQYF.

This clone was detected once. The J gene is TRBJ1-2, the V gene TRBV15; a possible D gene is TRBD1 (5 bases). V lost 1 base and J 9 bases, leaving 21 bases between the germline ends. The CDR3 loop spans 16 amino acids. Germline V gene data show CDR1 as LNHNV and CDR2 as YYDKDF (reference sequence). CDR3 amino acids: CATSRGYSEGLIRYTF. The DNA for the CDR3 is TGTGCCACCAGCAGAGGGTATTCCGAGGGGTTGATACGCTACACCTTC.

The CDR3 bases are TGTGCCAGCAAGGGGGGCGGAGGCTACACCTTC. Protein sequence: CASKGGGGYTF. The gene calls are TRBV6-5 and TRBJ1-2; tentative D call: TRBD1 (6 bases). The CDR3 has 11 residues. V lost 7 bases and J lost 8, with 11 bases in between. Germline V lookup: CDR1 MNHEY, CDR2 SVGAGI.

This clone was seen a single time. The chain employs TRBV24-1 and TRBJ2-5; the D is unclear. Germline CDR1 and CDR2: KGHDR and SFDVKD. This CDR3 comprises 15 residues. With 4 bases removed from V and 5 bases from J, the gap between germline ends came to 16 bases. CDR3 coding DNA: TGTGCCACCAGTGACACGGACGAGATGGCCGAGACCCAGTACTTC. Its protein product is CATSDTDEMAETQYF.

The rearrangement links TRBV5-6 to TRBJ1-4, with a possible D match to TRBD1 (5 bases). The CDR3 totals 14 residues. V dropped 2 bases and J dropped 7 bases, with 12 bases sitting between them. Germline values: CDR1 SGHDT, CDR2 YYEEEE. CDR3 sequence (DNA): TGTGCCAGCAGCTTTTTAGGGGAAACTGAAAAACTGTTTTTT. It codes for CASSFLGETEKLFF.

This chain links TRBV7-9 with TRBJ2-1, with TRBD1 identical over 7 bases. The CDR3 is made up of 16 amino acids. Per germline, CDR1 SEHNR and CDR2 FQNEAQ (reference sequence). With 5 bases clipped from V and 4 bases from J, the junction kept 11 bases outside the gene matches. The CDR3 region is CASSPQTTGRYNEQFF. CDR3 coding DNA: TGTGCCAGCAGCCCCCAGACGACAGGGCGGTACAATGAGCAGTTCTTC.

CDR3 amino acids: CASSPRAGLAGELFF. CDR3 sequence (DNA): TGCGCCAGCAGCCCCCGGGCAGGGTTGGCCGGGGAGCTGTTTTTT. V gene TRBV4-1 combines with J gene TRBJ2-2; D may be TRBD1 (5 bases). Germline V lookup: CDR1 MGHRA, CDR2 YSYEKL. The CDR3 covers 15 residues. V dropped 4 bases and J dropped 6 bases, with 15 bases sitting between them.

The CDR3 here is CASSLGGLDGETQYF. In DNA, the CDR3 is TGTGCCAGCAGCTTAGGCGGACTGGATGGAGAGACCCAGTACTTC. This chain uses TRBV7-2 with TRBJ2-5, with D possibly matching TRBD2 (5 bases). Trimming stripped 1 base from V and 4 bases from J, with 13 bases between. The CDR3 has 15 amino acids. Germline-derived CDR1 and CDR2 are SGHTA and FQGNSA.

V and J are TRBV5-6 and TRBJ1-1; D gene unclear. The CDR3 is 12 amino acids. Germline lookup yields CDR1 SGHDT and CDR2 YYEEEE. Between the trimmed V and J ends, which lost 5 bases and 1 base, there was a span of 6 bases. The CDR3 nucleotides are TGTGCCAGCAGTTCCGGGAACACTGAAGCTTTCTTT. Its translation is CASSSGNTEAFF. Complete variable domain (other parts from reference TRBV5-6 and TRBJ1-1): DAGVTQSPTHLIKTRGQQVTLRCSPKSGHDTVSWYQQALGQGPQFIFQYYEEEERQRGNFPDRFSGHQFPNYSSELNVNALLLGDSALYLCASSSGNTEAFFGQGTRLTVV.

The genes are TRBV10-3 and TRBJ1-2; 9 nucleotides agree with TRBD1. This CDR3 comprises 15 residues. Germline trimming cut 5 bases from V and 4 bases from J; bases unmatched to any gene: 8. CDR1 is ENHRY and CDR2 is SYGVKD in the germline V gene. CDR3 sequence: CAISQGQGPIYGYTF. The CDR3 DNA is TGTGCCATCAGTCAAGGACAGGGGCCCATCTATGGCTACACCTTC.

The chain couples TRBV24-1 to TRBJ2-6, with D possibly called TRBD1 or TRBD2 (6 bases each). The CDR3 totals 19 residues. V was clipped by 3 bases and J by 3 bases, with 20 bases between them. Germline V CDR1 and CDR2: KGHDR, SFDVKD. The CDR3, as DNA: TGTGCCACCAGTGATCGGACGGGGGCGAGCTCTGATGGGGCCAACGTCCTGACTTTC. Translated: CATSDRTGASSDGANVLTF.

The CDR3 region is CASSFPQGAGGETQYF. CDR3 bases: TGTGCCAGCAGCTTCCCACAGGGGGCAGGAGGGGAGACCCAGTACTTC. The rearrangement links TRBV7-8 to TRBJ2-5, with 9 bases fitting TRBD1. CDR1 SGHVS and CDR2 FQNEAQ come from the germline V gene. V dropped 3 bases and J dropped 5; count of bases not matched to a gene: 10. The CDR3 runs 16 residues.

In DNA, the CDR3 is TGTGCCAGCAGTAGGGGGGGCGGGGAGACCCAGTACTTC. This sequence encodes CASSRGGGETQYF. The chain couples TRBV6-2 or TRBV6-3 to TRBJ2-5; D might be TRBD2 (7 bases). Trimming left V 5 bases short and J 5 bases short, with 12 bases between. The CDR3 runs 13 residues. From germline, CDR1 is MNHEY and CDR2 SVGEGT.

V is TRBV27 and J is TRBJ2-1; D ambiguous. The CDR3 contains 14 residues. Trimming removed 6 bases at V and 0 bases at J, with 9 bases between. In germline, CDR1 is MNHEY, CDR2 SMNVEV (reference sequence). The CDR3 is CASSPLLSYNEQFF. The CDR3 DNA follows: TGTGCCAGCAGCCCCCTACTCTCCTACAATGAGCAGTTCTTC.

The V gene is TRBV28, the J gene TRBJ1-2; the D is unclear. Per the germline V gene, CDR1 is MDHEN and CDR2 is SYDVKM. This CDR3 has 13 residues. V was clipped by 3 bases and J by 1 base, with 6 bases between them. This CDR3 reads CASSFISNYGYTF. Written as DNA, the CDR3 is TGTGCCAGCAGTTTTATTAGTAACTATGGCTACACCTTC.